These T cell receptor beta chains were read from a single sample in a study of cytotoxic CD8 clonotypes in ibrutinib-treated CLL. TCRdb's table, derived via immunoSEQ multiplex PCR, lists solely in-frame clones and lacks some. The sample lists under 200,000 clones; approximately 80% were seen once. This sample comprised PBMCs, obtained after 12 months of ibrutinib treatment. The receptors were sampled from a human donor with chronic lymphocytic leukemia. Both conserved end residues are trimmed from each CDR3.

cdr3_length	v_call	cdr3_aa
11	TRBV29-1	SVARGSYNEQF
11	TRBV7-2	ASSSRTPRGYT
10	TRBV30	AWTQSGETQY
13	TRBV6-5	ASSSEQGGGNTIY
14	TRBV27	ASSLLPSGSRWELF
14	TRBV7-9	ASSLEEGASYNEQF
14	TRBV7-2	ASSETRGGRVQPQH
12	TRBV28	ASQDGGSRATQY
13	TRBV28	ASSSSGTGSAGYT
11	TRBV27	ASSSQGFYGYT
13	TRBV7-2	ASSLGQGRLDTQY
11	TRBV2	ASRADGNTEAF
10	TRBV5-1	ASRGSGAREF
10	TRBV5-6	ASSWWGAEQF
12	TRBV7-6	ASSLTGDNSPLH
13	TRBV28	ASSVPGTVNSPLH
12	TRBV7-9	ASSPGQSGYGYT
10	TRBV9	ASSDGRQTQY
14	TRBV30	ASTRLGLSSYNEQF
16	TRBV4-3	ASSQDRGTGARGEKLF
12	TRBV5-6	ASSGVQVDYGYT
12	TRBV5-6	ASRFQGAGYGYT
9	TRBV6-5	ASKGSYEQY
13	TRBV19	ASSIWEKGNQPQH
13	TRBV5-1	ASRASGTSSYEQY
13	TRBV4-1	ASYNPGQGNYGYT
14	TRBV28	ATRGGVAGPYNEQF
13	TRBV18	ASSPQSGSSYEQY
15	TRBV15	ATSGPGGVGVKNIQY
13	TRBV6-1	ASSEFGRADQPQH
14	TRBV10-3	AISVTPSGGPYEQY